The 8 T cell receptor beta chains below come from one sample, sequenced in a study of beta chain features in type 1 diabetes. Overall study findings and caveats: All four CD4+ subsets of Type 1 diabetes patients contained TCRB CDR3s that were moderately but significantly shorter.

For these TCRs, the target antigens are not known. Of the isolated RNA, all was reverse transcribed, and so the sequenced material was expressed TCRB transcripts. Repertoires were generated with immunoSEQ multiplex PCR, while TCRdb's copy carries only in-frame clones and drops some. The profile shows about 400,000 clones, roughly 12% of them singletons. Material: naive CD4+ T cells from blood. These receptors were taken from a young woman with type 1 diabetes.

This clone was counted a few times. The chain employs TRBV27 and TRBJ2-7; TRBD1 matches 9 bases. The CDR3 loop spans 14 amino acids. V trimming: 5 bases; J trimming: 3 bases; junction bases outside the gene matches: 5. Germline V gene lookup returns CDR1 MNHEY and CDR2 SMNVEV (reference sequence). CDR3 nucleotide sequence: TGTGCCAGCAGTCCCCGACAGGGGGGCTACGAGCAGTACTTC. This codes for CASSPRQGGYEQYF.

This clone has just a few counts. The chain recombines TRBV29-1 with TRBJ2-7, with a weak D call TRBD2 (6 bases). The CDR3 loop spans 12 amino acids. V lost 5 bases and J 2 bases, leaving 10 bases between the germline ends. In germline, CDR1 is SQVTM, CDR2 ANQGSEA. CDR3 in amino acids: CSVSAGTYEQYF. The CDR3 region has the DNA TGCAGCGTTTCCGCGGGAACCTACGAGCAGTACTTC.

The chain has TRBV15 and TRBJ2-5; D might be TRBD2 (5 bases). The V end was cut by 1 base, the J end by 2 bases, with 8 bases between. This CDR3 comprises 14 residues. CDR1 is LNHNV, CDR2 YYDKDF, per germline (reference sequence). DNA of the CDR3: TGTGCCACCAGCAGAGCGGGGTTTCAAGAGACCCAGTACTTC. Protein sequence: CATSRAGFQETQYF.

This clone was found a few times. This chain connects TRBV25-1 to TRBJ1-2; 9 nucleotides align to TRBD1. The V gene end was trimmed by 5 bases and the J gene end by 7 bases; junction bases not matched to a gene: 8. The CDR3 contains 14 residues. Germline CDR1 and CDR2: MGHDK and SYGVNS. CDR3 sequence reads: CASSQTGGRSGYTF. Here the CDR3 DNA reads TGTGCCAGCAGTCAAACAGGGGGCAGATCTGGCTACACCTTC.

The V and J genes are TRBV7-9 and TRBJ2-1, with 7 bases identical to TRBD2. Unmatched junction bases numbered 11, after V lost 6 bases and J lost 0 bases. This CDR3 has 17 residues. Germline V lookup: CDR1 SEHNR, CDR2 FQNEAQ (reference sequence). The chain's CDR3 is CASSNVAGPNSYNEQFF. CDR3 DNA: TGTGCCAGCAGTAACGTAGCGGGTCCAAACTCCTACAATGAGCAGTTCTTC. Supplemented by reference TRBV7-9 and TRBJ2-1, the full variable domain reads DTGVSQNPRHKITKRGQNVTFRCDPISEHNRLYWYRQTLGQGPEFLTYFQNEAQLEKSRLLSDRFSAERPKGSFSTLEIQRTEQGDSAMYLCASSNVAGPNSYNEQFFGPGTRLTVL.

This clone was seen only a few times. V and J are TRBV5-1 and TRBJ2-7; 11 nucleotides align to TRBD2. The CDR3 runs 14 residues. Germline CDR1 is SGHRS and CDR2 is YFSETQ. The ends lost 6 bases at V and 0 bases at J; junction bases unmatched: 2. The CDR3 bases are TGCGCCAGCACCGGGACTAGCGGCTCCTACGAGCAGTACTTC. It codes for CASTGTSGSYEQYF.

This clone occurred a few times. The rearrangement uses TRBV5-1 and TRBJ1-1; possible D gene TRBD1, 6 bases. The CDR3 consists of 14 residues. V shed 2 bases and J shed 0 bases, with 8 bases lying between them. The germline V gene encodes CDR1 SGHRS and CDR2 YFSETQ. CDR3: CASSFQGMNTEAFF. The CDR3 nucleotides read TGCGCCAGCAGCTTTCAGGGGATGAACACTGAAGCTTTCTTT.

The rearrangement links TRBV2 to TRBJ2-2; D may be TRBD1 (6 bases). Germline CDR1 reads SNHLY; CDR2 reads FYNNEI. V dropped 6 bases and J dropped 4 bases, with 9 bases sitting between them. The CDR3 covers 13 residues. DNA for the CDR3: TGTGCCAGCAGCAGGGGTGGCACCGGGGAGCTGTTTTTT. Residues: CASSRGGTGELFF.